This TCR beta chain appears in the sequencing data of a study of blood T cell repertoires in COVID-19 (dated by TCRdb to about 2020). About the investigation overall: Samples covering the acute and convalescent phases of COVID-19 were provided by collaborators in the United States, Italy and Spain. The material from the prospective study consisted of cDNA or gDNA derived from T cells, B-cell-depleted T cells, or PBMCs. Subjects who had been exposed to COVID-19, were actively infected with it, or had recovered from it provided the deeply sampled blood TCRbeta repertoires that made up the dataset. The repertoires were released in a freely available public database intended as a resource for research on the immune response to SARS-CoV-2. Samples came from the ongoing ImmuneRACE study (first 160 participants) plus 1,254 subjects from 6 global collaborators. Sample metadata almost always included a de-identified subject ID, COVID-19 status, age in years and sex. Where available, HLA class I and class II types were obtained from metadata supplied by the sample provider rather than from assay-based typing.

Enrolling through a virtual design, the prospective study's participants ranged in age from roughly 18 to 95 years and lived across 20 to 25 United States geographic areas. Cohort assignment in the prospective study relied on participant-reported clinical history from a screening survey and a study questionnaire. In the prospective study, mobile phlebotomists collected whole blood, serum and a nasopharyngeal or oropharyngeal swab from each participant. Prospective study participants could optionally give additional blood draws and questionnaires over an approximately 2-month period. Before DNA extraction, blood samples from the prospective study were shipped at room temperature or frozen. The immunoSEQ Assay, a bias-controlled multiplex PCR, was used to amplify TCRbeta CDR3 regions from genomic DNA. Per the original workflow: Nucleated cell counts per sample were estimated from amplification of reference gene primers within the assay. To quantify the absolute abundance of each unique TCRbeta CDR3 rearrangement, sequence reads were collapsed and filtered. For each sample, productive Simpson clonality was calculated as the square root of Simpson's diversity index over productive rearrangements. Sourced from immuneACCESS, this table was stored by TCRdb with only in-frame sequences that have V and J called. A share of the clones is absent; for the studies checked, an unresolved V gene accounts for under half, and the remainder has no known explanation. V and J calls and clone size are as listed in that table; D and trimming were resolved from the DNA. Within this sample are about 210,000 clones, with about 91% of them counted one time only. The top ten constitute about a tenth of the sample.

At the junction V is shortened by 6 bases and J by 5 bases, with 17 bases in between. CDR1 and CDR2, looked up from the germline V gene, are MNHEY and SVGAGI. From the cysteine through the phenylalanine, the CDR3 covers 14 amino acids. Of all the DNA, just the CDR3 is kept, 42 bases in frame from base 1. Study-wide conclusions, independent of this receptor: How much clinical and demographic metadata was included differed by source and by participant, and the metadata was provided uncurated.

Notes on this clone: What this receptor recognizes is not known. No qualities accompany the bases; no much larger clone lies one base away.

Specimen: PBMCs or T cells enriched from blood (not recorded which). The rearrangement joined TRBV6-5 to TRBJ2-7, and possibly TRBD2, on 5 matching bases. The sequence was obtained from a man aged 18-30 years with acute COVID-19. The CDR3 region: CASRSLVRADEQYF. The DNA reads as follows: TGTGCCAGCAGATCCCTGGTGCGGGCAGACGAGCAGTACTTC.